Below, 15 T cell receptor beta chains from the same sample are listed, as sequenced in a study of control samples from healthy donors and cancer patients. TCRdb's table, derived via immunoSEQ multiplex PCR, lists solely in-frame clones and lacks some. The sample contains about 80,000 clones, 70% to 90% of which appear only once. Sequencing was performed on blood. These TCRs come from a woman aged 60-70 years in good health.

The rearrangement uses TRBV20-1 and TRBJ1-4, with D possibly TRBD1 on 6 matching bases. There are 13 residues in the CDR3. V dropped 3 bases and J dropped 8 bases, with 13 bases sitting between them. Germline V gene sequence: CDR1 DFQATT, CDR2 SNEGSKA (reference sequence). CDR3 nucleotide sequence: TGCAGTGCTAGTCCGGACGGGGGCGAAAAACTGTTTTTT. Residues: CSASPDGGEKLFF.

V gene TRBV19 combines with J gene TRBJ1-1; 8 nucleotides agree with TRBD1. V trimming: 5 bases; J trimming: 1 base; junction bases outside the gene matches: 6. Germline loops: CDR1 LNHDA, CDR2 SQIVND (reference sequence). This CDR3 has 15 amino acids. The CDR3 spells CASSFPGQENTEAFF. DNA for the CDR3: TGTGCCAGTAGTTTTCCGGGACAGGAGAACACTGAAGCTTTCTTT.

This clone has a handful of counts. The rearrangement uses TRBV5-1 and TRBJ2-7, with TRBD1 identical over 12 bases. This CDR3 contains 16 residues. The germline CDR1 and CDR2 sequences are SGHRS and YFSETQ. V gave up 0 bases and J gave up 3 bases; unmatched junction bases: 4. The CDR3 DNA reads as TGCGCCAGCAGCTTGGGCGGGACAGGGGGCTTCTACGAGCAGTACTTC. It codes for CASSLGGTGGFYEQYF.

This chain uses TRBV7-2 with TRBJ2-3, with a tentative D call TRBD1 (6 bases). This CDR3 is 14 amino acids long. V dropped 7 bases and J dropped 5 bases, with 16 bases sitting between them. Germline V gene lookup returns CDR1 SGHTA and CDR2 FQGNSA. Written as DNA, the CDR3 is TGTGCCAGCACACTTAACAGGGCGGGAGATACGCAGTATTTT. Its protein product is CASTLNRAGDTQYF.

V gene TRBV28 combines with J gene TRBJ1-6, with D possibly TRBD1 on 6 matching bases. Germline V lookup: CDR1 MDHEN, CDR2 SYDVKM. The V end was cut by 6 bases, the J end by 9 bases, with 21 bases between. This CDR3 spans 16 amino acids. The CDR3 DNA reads TGTGCCAGCAGGACTAACCGACAGGCCGGGATTTCACCCCTCCACTTT. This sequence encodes CASRTNRQAGISPLHF.

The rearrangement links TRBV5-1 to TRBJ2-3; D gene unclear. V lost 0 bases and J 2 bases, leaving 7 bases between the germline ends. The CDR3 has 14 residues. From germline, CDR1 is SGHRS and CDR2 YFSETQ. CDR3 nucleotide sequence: TGCGCCAGCAGCTTGGGGAGCCCCACAGATACGCAGTATTTT. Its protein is CASSLGSPTDTQYF.

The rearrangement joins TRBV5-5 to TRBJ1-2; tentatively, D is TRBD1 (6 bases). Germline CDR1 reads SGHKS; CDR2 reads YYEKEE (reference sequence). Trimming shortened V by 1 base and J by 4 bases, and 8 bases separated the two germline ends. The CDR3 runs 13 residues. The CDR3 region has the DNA TGTGCCAGCAGCTTGCGAGGGGGCTATGGCTACACCTTC. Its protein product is CASSLRGGYGYTF.

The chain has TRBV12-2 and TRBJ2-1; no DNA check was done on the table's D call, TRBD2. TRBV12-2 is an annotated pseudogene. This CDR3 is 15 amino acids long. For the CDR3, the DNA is TGTGCAAGTCGCTTAGTACGCAGGGAGGGCAATGAGCAGTTCTTC. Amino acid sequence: CASRLVRREGNEQFF.

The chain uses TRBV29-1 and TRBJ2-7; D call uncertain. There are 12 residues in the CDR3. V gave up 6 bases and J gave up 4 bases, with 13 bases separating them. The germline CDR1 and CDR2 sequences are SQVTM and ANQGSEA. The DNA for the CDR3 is TGCAGCGTCCGGACCGATCTGTACGAGCAGTACTTC. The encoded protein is CSVRTDLYEQYF.

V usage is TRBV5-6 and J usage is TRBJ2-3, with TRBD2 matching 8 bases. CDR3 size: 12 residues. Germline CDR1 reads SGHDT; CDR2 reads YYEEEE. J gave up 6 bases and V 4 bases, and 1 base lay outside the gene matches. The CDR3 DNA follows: TGTGCCAGCAGCCCGGGGGGGGATACGCAGTATTTT. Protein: CASSPGGDTQYF.

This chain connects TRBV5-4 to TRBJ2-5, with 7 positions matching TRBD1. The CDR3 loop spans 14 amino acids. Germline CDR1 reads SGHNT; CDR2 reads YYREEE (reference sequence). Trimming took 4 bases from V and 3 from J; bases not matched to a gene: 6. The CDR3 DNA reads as TGTGCCAGCAGCGCCGGGACAGAAAAAGAGACCCAGTACTTC. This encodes CASSAGTEKETQYF. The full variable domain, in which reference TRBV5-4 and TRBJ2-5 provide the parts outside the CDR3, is ETGVTQSPTHLIKTRGQQVTLRCSSQSGHNTVSWYQQALGQGPQFIFQYYREEENGRGNFPPRFSGLQFPNYSSELNVNALELDDSALYLCASSAGTEKETQYFGPGTRLLVL.

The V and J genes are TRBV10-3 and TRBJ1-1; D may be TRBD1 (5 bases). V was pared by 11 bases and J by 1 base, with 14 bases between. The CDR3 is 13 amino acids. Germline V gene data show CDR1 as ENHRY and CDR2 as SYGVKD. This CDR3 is CAGAGLPNTEAFF. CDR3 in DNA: TGTGCCGGGGCGGGACTTCCGAACACTGAAGCTTTCTTT.

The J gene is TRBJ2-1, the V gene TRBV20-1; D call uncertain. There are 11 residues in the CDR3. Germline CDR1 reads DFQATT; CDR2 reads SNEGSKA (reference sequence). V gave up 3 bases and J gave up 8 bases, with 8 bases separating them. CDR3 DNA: TGCAGTGCTAGGGGGTCGGATGAGCAGTTCTTC. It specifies CSARGSDEQFF.

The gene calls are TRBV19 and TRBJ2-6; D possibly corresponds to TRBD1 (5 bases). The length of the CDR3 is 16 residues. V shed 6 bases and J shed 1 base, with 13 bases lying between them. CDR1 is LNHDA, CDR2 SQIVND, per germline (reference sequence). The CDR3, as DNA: TGTGCCAGTAGGAATAGACAGTTTTCTGGGGCCAACGTCCTGACTTTC. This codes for CASRNRQFSGANVLTF.

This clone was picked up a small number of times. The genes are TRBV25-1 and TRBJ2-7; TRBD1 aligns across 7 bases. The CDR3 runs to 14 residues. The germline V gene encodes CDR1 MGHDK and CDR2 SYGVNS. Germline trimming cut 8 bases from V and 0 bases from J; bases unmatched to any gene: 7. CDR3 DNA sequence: TGTGCCAGCTGCGGACAGGAGAACTCCTACGAGCAGTACTTC. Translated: CASCGQENSYEQYF.